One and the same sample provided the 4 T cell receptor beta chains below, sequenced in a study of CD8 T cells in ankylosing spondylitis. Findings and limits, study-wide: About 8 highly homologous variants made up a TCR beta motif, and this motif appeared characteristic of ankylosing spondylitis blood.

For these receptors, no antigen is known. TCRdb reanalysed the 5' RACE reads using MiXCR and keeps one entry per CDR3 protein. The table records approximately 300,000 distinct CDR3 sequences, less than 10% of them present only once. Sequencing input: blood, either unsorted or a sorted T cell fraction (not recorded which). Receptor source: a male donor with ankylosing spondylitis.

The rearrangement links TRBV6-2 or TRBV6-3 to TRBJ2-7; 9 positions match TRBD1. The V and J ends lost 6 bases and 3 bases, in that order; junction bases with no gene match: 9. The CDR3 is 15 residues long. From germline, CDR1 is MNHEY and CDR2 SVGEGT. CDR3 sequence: CASSPPGQGGYEQYF. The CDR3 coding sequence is TGTGCCAGCAGCCCTCCGGGACAGGGAGGCTACGAGCAGTACTTC.

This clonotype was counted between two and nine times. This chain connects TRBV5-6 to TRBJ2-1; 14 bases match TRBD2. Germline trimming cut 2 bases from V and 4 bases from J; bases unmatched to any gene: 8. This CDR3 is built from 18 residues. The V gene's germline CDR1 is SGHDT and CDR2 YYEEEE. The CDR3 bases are TGTGCCAGCAGCTTTCGACTAGCGGGAGGGCTGGTTTACAATGAGCAGTTCTTC. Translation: CASSFRLAGGLVYNEQFF. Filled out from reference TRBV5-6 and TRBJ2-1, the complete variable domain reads DAGVTQSPTHLIKTRGQQVTLRCSPKSGHDTVSWYQQALGQGPQFIFQYYEEEERQRGNFPDRFSGHQFPNYSSELNVNALLLGDSALYLCASSFRLAGGLVYNEQFFGPGTRLTVL.

The CDR3 region has the DNA TGTGCCAGCAGTTTACTGGGACTAGCGGGGGCAAATGAGCAGTTCTTC. It codes for CASSLLGLAGANEQFF. This sequence joins TRBV28 and TRBJ2-1, with 14 bases identical to TRBD2. This CDR3 comprises 16 residues. Germline CDR1 is MDHEN and CDR2 is SYDVKM. The trim removed 2 bases at V and 7 bases at J, leaving 4 bases unmatched.

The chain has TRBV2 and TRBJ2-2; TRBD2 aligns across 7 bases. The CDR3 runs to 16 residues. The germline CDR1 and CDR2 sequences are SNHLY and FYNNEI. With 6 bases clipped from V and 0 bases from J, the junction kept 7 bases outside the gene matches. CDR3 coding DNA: TGTGCCAGCAGCCGCACTAGCGTGGCGAACACCGGGGAGCTGTTTTTT. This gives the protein CASSRTSVANTGELFF. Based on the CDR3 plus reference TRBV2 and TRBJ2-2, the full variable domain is EPEVTQTPSHQVTQMGQEVILRCVPISNHLYFYWYRQILGQKVEFLVSFYNNEISEKSEIFDDQFSVERPDGSNFTLKIRSTKLEDSAMYFCASSRTSVANTGELFFGEGSRLTVL.